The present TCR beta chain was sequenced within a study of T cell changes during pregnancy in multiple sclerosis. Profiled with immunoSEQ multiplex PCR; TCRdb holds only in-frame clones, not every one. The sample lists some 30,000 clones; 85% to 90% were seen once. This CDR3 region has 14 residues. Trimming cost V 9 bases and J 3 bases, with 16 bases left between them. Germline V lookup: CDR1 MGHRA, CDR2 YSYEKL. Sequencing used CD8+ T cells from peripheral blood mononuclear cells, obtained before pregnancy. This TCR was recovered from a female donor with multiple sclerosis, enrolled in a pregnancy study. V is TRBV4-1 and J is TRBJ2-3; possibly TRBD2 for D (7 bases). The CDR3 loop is CASGGGGATDTQYF. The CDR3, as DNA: TGCGCCAGTGGCGGAGGGGGGGCGACAGATACGCAGTATTTT.